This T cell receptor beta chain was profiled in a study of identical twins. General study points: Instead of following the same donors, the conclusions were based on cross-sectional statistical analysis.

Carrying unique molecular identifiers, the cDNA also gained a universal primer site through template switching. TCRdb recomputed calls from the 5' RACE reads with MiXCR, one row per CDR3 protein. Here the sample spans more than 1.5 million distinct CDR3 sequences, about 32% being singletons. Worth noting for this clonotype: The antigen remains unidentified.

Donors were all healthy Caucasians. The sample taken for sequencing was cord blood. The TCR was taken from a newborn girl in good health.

Here the CDR3 DNA reads TGTGCCAGCAGTTCCAGACTACCAACGGATACGCAGTATTTT. Translated, it gives CASSSRLPTDTQYF. The V and J genes are TRBV6-6 and TRBJ2-3; D may be TRBD2 (5 bases). The V end lost 4 bases, the J end lost 6 bases, and 14 bases lay between the germline ends. Germline V CDR1 and CDR2: MNHNY, SVGAGI (reference sequence). The CDR3 loop spans 14 amino acids.